The 14 T cell receptor beta chains below were found in one sample sequenced in a study of blood T cell repertoires in COVID-19. Sequenced by immunoSEQ multiplex PCR; TCRdb stores in-frame clones only, minus some. This table holds approximately 77,000 clones, around 88% found once. The specimen was peripheral blood. The origin of the receptors is a woman aged 80 or over with acute or convalescent COVID-19.

The chain joins TRBV5-1 to TRBJ1-2; 7 nucleotides agree with TRBD1. Unmatched junction bases numbered 8, after V lost 4 bases and J lost 2 bases. Germline values: CDR1 SGHRS, CDR2 YFSETQ. The CDR3 totals 15 residues. CDR3 bases: TGCGCCAGCAGCCCTAGACAGGGACGAAACTATGGCTACACCTTC. This encodes CASSPRQGRNYGYTF.

The chain employs TRBV18 and TRBJ2-3; 7 nucleotides align to TRBD1. The CDR3 is 14 amino acids. J gave up 4 bases and V 4 bases, and 5 bases lay outside the gene matches. The germline V gene has CDR1 KGHSH and CDR2 LQKENI. For the CDR3, the DNA is TGTGCCAGCTCACACACAGGGGATCCAGATACGCAGTATTTT. Its translation: CASSHTGDPDTQYF.

This chain links TRBV3-1 (or the pseudogene TRBV3-2) with TRBJ2-3; D call uncertain. Trimming removed 4 bases at V and 4 bases at J, with 6 bases between. Germline V lookup: CDR1 LGHDT, CDR2 YNNKEL (reference sequence). The CDR3 totals 12 residues. Here the CDR3 reads CASSRGPDTQYF. Here the CDR3 DNA reads TGTGCCAGCAGCCGAGGCCCAGATACGCAGTATTTT.

The chain has TRBV7-8 and TRBJ2-1; TRBD2 matches at 11 bases. The CDR3 runs 16 residues. CDR1 and CDR2 from the germline V gene are SGHVS and FQNEAQ. The V segment lost 3 bases and the J segment 8 bases; nucleotides outside the gene matches: 9. CDR3 sequence (DNA): TGTGCCAGCAGCTTGAGTACTAGCGGGAGAAAGGATGAGCAGTTCTTC. It specifies CASSLSTSGRKDEQFF.

The rearrangement uses TRBV2 and TRBJ2-5; 10 bases are shared with TRBD2. J was trimmed by 5 bases and V by 6 bases; bases with no gene match: 9. The CDR3 sequence is 15 residues long. The V gene's germline CDR1 is SNHLY and CDR2 FYNNEI. CDR3 protein: CASRKAGGPEETQYF. CDR3 DNA sequence: TGTGCCAGCAGGAAAGCGGGAGGGCCGGAGGAGACCCAGTACTTC.

The chain recombines TRBV5-1 with TRBJ1-4; no reliable D call. CDR1 SGHRS and CDR2 YFSETQ come from the germline V gene. The V and J ends lost 0 bases and 1 base respectively, with 4 bases between them. The CDR3 loop spans 14 amino acids. CDR3 protein: CASSLAGTNEKLFF. The DNA for the CDR3 is TGCGCCAGCAGCTTGGCGGGAACTAATGAAAAACTGTTTTTT.

The J gene is TRBJ1-2, the V gene TRBV11-2, with 7 nucleotides matching TRBD1. The ends lost 0 bases at V and 3 bases at J; junction bases unmatched: 4. The CDR3 has 15 residues. Germline V gene lookup returns CDR1 SGHAT and CDR2 FQNNGV. This CDR3 is CASSLDQGQHYGYTF. CDR3 DNA: TGTGCCAGCAGCTTAGACCAGGGACAGCACTATGGCTACACCTTC.

This chain connects TRBV5-6 to TRBJ2-7; 12 nucleotides agree with TRBD1. J was trimmed by 5 bases and V by 0 bases; bases with no gene match: 6. The CDR3 consists of 16 residues. The germline V gene has CDR1 SGHDT and CDR2 YYEEEE. The CDR3 loop is CASSLGMGQGAHEQYF. The CDR3 DNA reads as TGTGCCAGCAGCTTGGGAATGGGACAGGGGGCCCACGAGCAGTACTTC.

V and J are TRBV6-1 and TRBJ1-5, with D possibly matching TRBD1 (6 bases). CDR1 is MNHNS, CDR2 SASEGT, per germline. Trimming took off 1 base at V and 5 bases at J, with 18 bases between the two ends. CDR3 length equals 17 residues. This CDR3 reads CASSEGGGRLFYQPQHF. DNA of the CDR3: TGTGCCAGCAGTGAAGGAGGGGGACGGCTTTTCTATCAGCCCCAGCATTTT.

J is TRBJ2-3 and V is TRBV11-3; TRBD2 matches 14 bases. CDR3 length equals 16 residues. CDR1 SGHNT and CDR2 YENEEA come from the germline V gene. V lost 5 bases and J lost 4; bases outside the gene matches: 5. CDR3 loop: CASSIGLAGGADTQYF. CDR3 in DNA: TGTGCCAGCAGCATCGGACTAGCGGGAGGAGCAGATACGCAGTATTTT.

The genes are TRBV12-3 or TRBV12-4 and TRBJ1-2; 7 nucleotides line up with TRBD1. V lost 5 bases, J lost 7 bases, and 7 bases stayed unmatched. The CDR3 covers 13 residues. The CDR3 sequence: CASSPGQAPGYTF. The CDR3 DNA follows: TGTGCCAGCAGTCCCGGACAGGCACCTGGCTACACCTTC.

The chain is built from TRBV10-3 and TRBJ1-5; D remains ambiguous. V was trimmed by 3 bases and J by 4 bases, leaving 16 bases between them. The CDR3 is 16 amino acids. Looked up from germline, CDR1 is ENHRY and CDR2 is SYGVKD. The CDR3 DNA reads as TGTGCCATCAGTGAATCTCTCTCACCGGGGAATCAGCCCCAGCATTTT. Translation: CAISESLSPGNQPQHF.

V gene TRBV2 combines with J gene TRBJ1-5; 9 bases are shared with TRBD1. The CDR3 loop spans 14 amino acids. Trimming cost V 7 bases and J 4 bases; bases outside gene matches: 5. The germline CDR1 and CDR2 sequences are SNHLY and FYNNEI. The DNA for the CDR3 is TGTGCCAGCATGCCGACAGGGGGGAATCAGCCCCAGCATTTT. Amino acid sequence: CASMPTGGNQPQHF. Full variable domain (outside the CDR3, taken from reference TRBV2 and TRBJ1-5): EPEVTQTPSHQVTQMGQEVILRCVPISNHLYFYWYRQILGQKVEFLVSFYNNEISEKSEIFDDQFSVERPDGSNFTLKIRSTKLEDSAMYFCASMPTGGNQPQHFGDGTRLSIL.

The CDR3 sequence: CAWSPNPVQFF. CDR3 coding DNA: TGTGCCTGGAGTCCCAACCCAGTGCAGTTCTTC. This chain uses TRBV30 with TRBJ2-1, with D hard to call. Germline V gives CDR1 GTSNPN, CDR2 SVGIG (reference sequence). This CDR3 is 11 amino acids long. Trimming shortened V by 2 bases and J by 12 bases, and 11 bases separated the two germline ends.